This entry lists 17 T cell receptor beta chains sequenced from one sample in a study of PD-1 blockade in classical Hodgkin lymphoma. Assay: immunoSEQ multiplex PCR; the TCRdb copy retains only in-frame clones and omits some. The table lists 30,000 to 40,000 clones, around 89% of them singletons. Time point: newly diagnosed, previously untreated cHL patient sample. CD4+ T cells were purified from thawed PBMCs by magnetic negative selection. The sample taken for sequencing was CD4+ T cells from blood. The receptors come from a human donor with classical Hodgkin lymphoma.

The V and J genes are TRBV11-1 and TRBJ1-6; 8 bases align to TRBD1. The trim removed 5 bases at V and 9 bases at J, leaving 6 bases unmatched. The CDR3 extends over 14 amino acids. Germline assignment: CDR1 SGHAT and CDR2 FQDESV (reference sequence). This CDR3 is CASSLQGAASPLHF. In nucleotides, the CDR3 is TGTGCCAGCAGCCTTCAGGGGGCGGCTTCACCCCTCCACTTT.

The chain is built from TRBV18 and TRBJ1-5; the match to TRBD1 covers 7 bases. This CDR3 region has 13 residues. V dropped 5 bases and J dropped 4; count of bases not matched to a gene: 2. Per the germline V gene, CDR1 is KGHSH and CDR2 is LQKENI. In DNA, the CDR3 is TGTGCCAGCTCATCGGACAGGAATCAGCCCCAGCATTTT. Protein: CASSSDRNQPQHF.

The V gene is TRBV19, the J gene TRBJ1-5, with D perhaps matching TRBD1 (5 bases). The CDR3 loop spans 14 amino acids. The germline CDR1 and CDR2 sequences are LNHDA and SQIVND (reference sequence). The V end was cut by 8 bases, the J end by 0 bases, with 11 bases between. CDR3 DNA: TGTGCCAGTTGGGGGGGGTATAGCAATCAGCCCCAGCATTTT. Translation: CASWGGYSNQPQHF.

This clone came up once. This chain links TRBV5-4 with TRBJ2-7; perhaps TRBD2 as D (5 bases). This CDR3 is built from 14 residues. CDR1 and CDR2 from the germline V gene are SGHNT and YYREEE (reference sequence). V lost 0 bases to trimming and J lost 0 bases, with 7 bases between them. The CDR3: CASSLGSGSYEQYF. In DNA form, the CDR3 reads TGTGCCAGCAGCTTGGGGAGCGGCTCCTACGAGCAGTACTTC.

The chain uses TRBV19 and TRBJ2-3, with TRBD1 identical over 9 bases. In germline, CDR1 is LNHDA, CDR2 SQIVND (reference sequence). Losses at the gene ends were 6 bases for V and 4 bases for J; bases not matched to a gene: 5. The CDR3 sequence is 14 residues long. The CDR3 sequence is CASRGQGGADTQYF. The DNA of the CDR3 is TGTGCCAGTAGGGGACAGGGAGGCGCAGATACGCAGTATTTT.

For the CDR3, the DNA is TGTGCCAGCAGCTGGAAGGGGGAGGATGAGCAGTTCTTC. It specifies CASSWKGEDEQFF. The chain carries TRBV11-3 and TRBJ2-1; D might be TRBD1 or TRBD2, each matching 6 bases. V lost 4 bases and J 8 bases, leaving 12 bases between the germline ends. CDR3 size: 13 residues. Germline V CDR1 and CDR2: SGHNT, YENEEA.

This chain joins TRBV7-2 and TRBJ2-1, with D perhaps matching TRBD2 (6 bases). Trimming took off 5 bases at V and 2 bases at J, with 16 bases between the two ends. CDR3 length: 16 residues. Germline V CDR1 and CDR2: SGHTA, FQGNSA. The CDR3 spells CASSQAHGSTYNEQFF. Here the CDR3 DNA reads TGTGCCAGCAGCCAAGCACACGGGAGTACCTACAATGAGCAGTTCTTC.

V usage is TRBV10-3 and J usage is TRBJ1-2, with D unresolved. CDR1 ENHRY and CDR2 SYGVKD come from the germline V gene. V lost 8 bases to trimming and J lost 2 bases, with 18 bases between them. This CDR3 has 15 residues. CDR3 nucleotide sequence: TGTGCCATCCGCGCCGTGGGAGATTCGAACTATGGCTACACCTTC. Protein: CAIRAVGDSNYGYTF.

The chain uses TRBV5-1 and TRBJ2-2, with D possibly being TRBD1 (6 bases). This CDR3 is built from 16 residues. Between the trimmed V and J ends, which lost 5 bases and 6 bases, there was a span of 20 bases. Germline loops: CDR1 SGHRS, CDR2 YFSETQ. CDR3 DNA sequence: TGCGCCAGCAGTTCTAGGGGGACCGGGGTTTCCGGGGAGCTGTTTTTT. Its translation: CASSSRGTGVSGELFF. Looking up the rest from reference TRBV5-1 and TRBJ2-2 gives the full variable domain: KAGVTQTPRYLIKTRGQQVTLSCSPISGHRSVSWYQQTPGQGLQFLFEYFSETQRNKGNFPGRFSGRQFSNSRSEMNVSTLELGDSALYLCASSSRGTGVSGELFFGEGSRLTVL.

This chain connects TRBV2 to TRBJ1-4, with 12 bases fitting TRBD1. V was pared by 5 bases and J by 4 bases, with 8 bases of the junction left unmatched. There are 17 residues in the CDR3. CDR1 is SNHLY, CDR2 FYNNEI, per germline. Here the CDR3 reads CASSRRDRGRYNEKLFF. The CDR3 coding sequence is TGTGCCAGCAGTCGCCGGGACAGGGGGCGATATAATGAAAAACTGTTTTTT.

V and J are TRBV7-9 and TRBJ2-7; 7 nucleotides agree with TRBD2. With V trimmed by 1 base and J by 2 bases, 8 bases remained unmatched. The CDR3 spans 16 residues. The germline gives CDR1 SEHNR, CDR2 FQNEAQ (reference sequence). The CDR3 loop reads CASSLDRRELAYEQYF. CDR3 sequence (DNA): TGTGCCAGCAGCTTAGATAGGCGGGAGCTAGCCTACGAGCAGTACTTC.

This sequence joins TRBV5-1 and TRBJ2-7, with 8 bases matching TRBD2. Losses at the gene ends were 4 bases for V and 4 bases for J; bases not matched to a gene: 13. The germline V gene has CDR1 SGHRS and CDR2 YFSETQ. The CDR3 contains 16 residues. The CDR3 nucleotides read TGCGCCAGCAGCCTCCTCGAGCGGGAGTCGGCTTACGAGCAGTACTTC. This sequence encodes CASSLLERESAYEQYF.

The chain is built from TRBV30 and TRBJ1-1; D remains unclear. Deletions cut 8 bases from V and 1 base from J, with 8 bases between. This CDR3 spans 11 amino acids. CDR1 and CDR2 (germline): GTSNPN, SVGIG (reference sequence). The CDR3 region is CAGERNTEAFF. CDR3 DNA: TGTGCCGGAGAGCGGAACACTGAAGCTTTCTTT.

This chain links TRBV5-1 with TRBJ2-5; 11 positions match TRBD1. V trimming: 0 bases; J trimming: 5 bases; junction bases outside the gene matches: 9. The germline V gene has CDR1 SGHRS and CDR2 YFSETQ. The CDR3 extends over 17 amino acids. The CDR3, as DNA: TGCGCCAGCAGCTTGGTTACGGGACAGGGGGTAGCGGAGACCCAGTACTTC. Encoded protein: CASSLVTGQGVAETQYF.

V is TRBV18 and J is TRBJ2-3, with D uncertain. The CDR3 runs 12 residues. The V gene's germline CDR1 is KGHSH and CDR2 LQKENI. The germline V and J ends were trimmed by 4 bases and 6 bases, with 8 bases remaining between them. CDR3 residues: CASSLLRDTQYF. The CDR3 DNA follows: TGTGCCAGCTCACTCCTCCGGGATACGCAGTATTTT.

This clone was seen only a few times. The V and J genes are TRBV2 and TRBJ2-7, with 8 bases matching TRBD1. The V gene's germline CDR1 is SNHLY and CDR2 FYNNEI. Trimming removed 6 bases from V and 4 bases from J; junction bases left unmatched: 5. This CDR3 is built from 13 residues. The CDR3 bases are TGTGCCAGCAGCCGGACAGGGCTTTACGAGCAGTACTTC. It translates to CASSRTGLYEQYF.

The CDR3: CASTKDRGPDEQYF. CDR3 sequence (DNA): TGTGCCAGCACCAAAGACAGGGGGCCCGACGAGCAGTACTTC. This sequence joins TRBV6-1 and TRBJ2-7; 10 nucleotides match TRBD1. CDR1 is MNHNS and CDR2 is SASEGT in the germline V gene. The CDR3 spans 14 residues. V gave up 7 bases and J gave up 5 bases; unmatched junction bases: 8.